Listed here are 14 T cell receptor beta chains from one sample, sequenced in a study of Ad26.COV2.S vaccination and SARS-CoV-2 variants. Documented treatment: roughly 19 received Ad26.COV2.S at low or high dose, single or two shots; about five received placebo; per-sample allocation not given. The samples were gathered on day 63 after the first injection of vaccine or placebo. The table came from immunoSEQ multiplex PCR; TCRdb's copy has only in-frame clones and leaves some out. The sample has about 280,000 clones; 70% to 90% are singletons. The material was peripheral blood, obtained in a trial of Ad26.COV2.S vaccine versus placebo. All receptors come from a person aged 18 to 59 who received the Ad26.COV2.S COVID-19 vaccine or a placebo.

The chain combines TRBV6-5 with TRBJ1-4; 10 positions agree with TRBD1. CDR1 MNHEY and CDR2 SVGAGI come from the germline V gene. The CDR3 sequence is 15 residues long. V lost 2 bases, J lost 7 bases, and 4 bases stayed unmatched. This CDR3 is CASSYGQGGGEKLFF. The CDR3 nucleotides read TGTGCCAGCAGTTACGGACAGGGGGGCGGTGAAAAACTGTTTTTT.

This clone came up once. V gene TRBV18 combines with J gene TRBJ2-2, with 8 bases identical to TRBD2. V lost 4 bases and J lost 0; bases outside the gene matches: 7. This CDR3 contains 17 residues. The germline V gene has CDR1 KGHSH and CDR2 LQKENI. CDR3 coding DNA: TGTGCCAGCTCACATCAGATTAGCGGGGCGAACACCGGGGAGCTGTTTTTT. Its protein product is CASSHQISGANTGELFF.

J is TRBJ2-2 and V is TRBV9; D remains ambiguous. The CDR3 has 14 amino acids. Between the trimmed V and J ends, which lost 1 base and 7 bases, there was a span of 11 bases. Germline CDR1 reads SGDLS; CDR2 reads YYNGEE. CDR3 in DNA: TGTGCCAGCAGCGTACTAGAAGGGTTCGGGGAGCTGTTTTTT. This sequence encodes CASSVLEGFGELFF. Filled out from reference TRBV9 and TRBJ2-2, the complete variable domain reads DSGVTQTPKHLITATGQRVTLRCSPRSGDLSVYWYQQSLDQGLQFLIQYYNGEERAKGNILERFSAQQFPDLHSELNLSSLELGDSALYFCASSVLEGFGELFFGEGSRLTVL.

The rearrangement joins TRBV30 to TRBJ1-6; D remains ambiguous. The germline V and J ends were trimmed by 2 bases and 9 bases, with 8 bases remaining between them. CDR3 length equals 12 residues. Germline CDR1 is GTSNPN and CDR2 is SVGIG (reference sequence). The CDR3 nucleotides are TGTGCCTGGAGTTTAGGGAGTTCACCCCTCCACTTT. This gives the protein CAWSLGSSPLHF.

This chain joins TRBV15 and TRBJ2-7, with a weak D call TRBD2 (6 bases). Trimming took 1 base from V and 2 from J, leaving 12 bases between them. Germline CDR1 reads LNHNV; CDR2 reads YYDKDF (reference sequence). This CDR3 has 15 amino acids. The CDR3 nucleotides are TGTGCCACCAGCAGAGGGGGGGTAGGTGCCTACGAGCAGTACTTC. Encoded protein: CATSRGGVGAYEQYF. Full variable domain (remainder filled in from reference TRBV15 and TRBJ2-7): DAMVIQNPRYQVTQFGKPVTLSCSQTLNHNVMYWYQQKSSQAPKLLFHYYDKDFNNEADTPDNFQSRRPNTSFCFLDIRSPGLGDTAMYLCATSRGGVGAYEQYFGPGTRLTVT.

J is TRBJ1-5 and V is TRBV30; D is unresolved. The CDR3 extends over 13 amino acids. The V gene's germline CDR1 is GTSNPN and CDR2 SVGIG (reference sequence). V dropped 5 bases and J dropped 4 bases, with 12 bases sitting between them. CDR3 in DNA: TGTGCCTGGTCCTTGGATCCAAATCAGCCCCAGCATTTT. As protein: CAWSLDPNQPQHF.

The J gene is TRBJ2-7, the V gene TRBV20-1; TRBD2 agrees at 12 bases. V shed 3 bases, J shed 4 bases, and the junction held 7 bases outside the gene matches. Germline V gene data show CDR1 as DFQATT and CDR2 as SNEGSKA (reference sequence). This CDR3 region has 15 residues. DNA of the CDR3: TGCAGTGCTAGTGGACTAGCGGGATCTGGGTACGAGCAGTACTTC. Translation gives CSASGLAGSGYEQYF.

This clone was observed at least ten times. The chain joins TRBV4-2 to TRBJ2-3; TRBD1 aligns across 8 bases. CDR3 length: 18 residues. V dropped 1 base and J dropped 4; count of bases not matched to a gene: 13. Germline V lookup: CDR1 LGHNA, CDR2 YNFKEQ. CDR3 coding DNA: TGTGCCAGCAGCCAAGGCGACAGGGGCCCCGGGCGGGCAGATACGCAGTATTTT. This translates into CASSQGDRGPGRADTQYF.

This clone occurred a few times. The DNA is omitted, as the CDR3 cannot be located on it reliably, and the CDR3 follows TCRdb's listing. The gene calls are TRBV28 and TRBJ2-2; the listed D gene, TRBD1, was not tested against the DNA. The V gene's germline CDR1 is MDHEN and CDR2 SYDVKM. The CDR3 spans 17 amino acids, including both terminal residues. The CDR3 sequence: CASRQASGTGAPGSCFF.

The chain joins TRBV5-4 to TRBJ2-7; 7 positions agree with TRBD1. Germline loops: CDR1 SGHNT, CDR2 YYREEE (reference sequence). This CDR3 contains 17 residues. V was clipped by 0 bases and J by 2 bases; unmatched bases: 11. The CDR3 sequence is CASSLAAGGKSAYEQYF. Written as DNA, the CDR3 is TGTGCCAGCAGCTTGGCGGCAGGGGGTAAATCCGCCTACGAGCAGTACTTC.

The chain combines TRBV4-3 with TRBJ1-4; D unresolved. V was pared by 0 bases and J by 7 bases, with 12 bases between. CDR3 length equals 15 residues. Germline V gene data show CDR1 as LGHNA and CDR2 as YSLEER. In DNA, the CDR3 is TGCGCCAGCAGCCAAGATCGAGACCATCTTGAAAAACTGTTTTTT. It translates to CASSQDRDHLEKLFF.

This chain connects TRBV7-9 to TRBJ2-3; 9 positions match TRBD1. The CDR3 runs to 15 residues. Trimming removed 5 bases from V and 3 bases from J; junction bases left unmatched: 6. Germline-derived CDR1 and CDR2 are SEHNR and FQNEAQ (reference sequence). The CDR3 DNA is TGTGCCAGCAGCCCAGGGACAGGGACGACAGATACGCAGTATTTT. Amino acids: CASSPGTGTTDTQYF. Full variable domain (remainder filled in from reference TRBV7-9 and TRBJ2-3): DTGVSQNPRHKITKRGQNVTFRCDPISEHNRLYWYRQTLGQGPEFLTYFQNEAQLEKSRLLSDRFSAERPKGSFSTLEIQRTEQGDSAMYLCASSPGTGTTDTQYFGPGTRLTVL.

This chain joins TRBV6-5 and TRBJ1-2; a weak D match, TRBD1 (5 bases). This CDR3 is built from 13 residues. Germline loops: CDR1 MNHEY, CDR2 SVGAGI. The V end was cut by 1 base, the J end by 8 bases, with 11 bases between. The CDR3 protein is CASSYFGTQGYTF. The CDR3 bases are TGTGCCAGCAGTTACTTCGGGACGCAGGGCTACACCTTC.

In its sample, this clone was seen once. The genes are TRBV19 and TRBJ2-4; a possible D gene is TRBD1 (6 bases). Germline loops: CDR1 LNHDA, CDR2 SQIVND (reference sequence). This CDR3 is built from 15 residues. V was clipped by 1 base and J by 8 bases, with 15 bases between them. The CDR3 DNA follows: TGTGCCAGTAGTATAGTAGGTGGGGGCCGGGACATTCAGTACTTC. The encoded protein is CASSIVGGGRDIQYF.